This T cell receptor (beta chain) originates from a study of blood T cell repertoires in COVID-19. Assay: immunoSEQ multiplex PCR; the TCRdb copy retains only in-frame clones and omits some. The sample lists around 71,000 clones, about nine tenths seen once, with approximately 1.9% in the top ten. The CDR3 length is 16 residues. J gave up 2 bases and V 5 bases, and 10 bases lay outside the gene matches. CDR1 is LNHDA, CDR2 SQIVND, per germline (reference sequence). The receptor's source is a woman aged 55-69 years with acute or convalescent COVID-19. Sequenced: peripheral blood. This chain joins TRBV19 and TRBJ2-5; TRBD2 aligns across 8 bases. The CDR3 DNA sequence: TGTGCCAGTAGTGACCAAAAGCGGGGGCTACAAGAGACCCAGTACTTC. Translated, it gives CASSDQKRGLQETQYF.